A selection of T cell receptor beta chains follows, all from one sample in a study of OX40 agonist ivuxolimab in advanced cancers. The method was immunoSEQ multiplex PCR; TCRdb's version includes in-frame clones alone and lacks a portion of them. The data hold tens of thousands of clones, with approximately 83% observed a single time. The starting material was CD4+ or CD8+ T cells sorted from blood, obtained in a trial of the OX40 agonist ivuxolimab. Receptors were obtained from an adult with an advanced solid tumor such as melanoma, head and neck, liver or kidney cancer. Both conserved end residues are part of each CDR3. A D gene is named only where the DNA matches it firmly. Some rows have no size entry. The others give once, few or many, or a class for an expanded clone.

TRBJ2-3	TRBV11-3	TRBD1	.	TGTGCCAGCAGCCCAGGGGGATTGAGCACAGATACGCAGTATTTT	CASSPGGLSTDTQYF
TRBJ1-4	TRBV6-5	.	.	TGTGCCAGCAGCTCCACGGCAACTAATGAAAAACTGTTTTTT	CASSSTATNEKLFF
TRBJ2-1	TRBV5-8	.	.	TGTGCCAGCAGCCCTTGGGGGAATGAGCAGTTCTTC	CASSPWGNEQFF
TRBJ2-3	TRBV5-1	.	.	TGCGCCAGCAGCTTGGTGGGGGCTAGCACAGATACGCAGTATTTT	CASSLVGASTDTQYF
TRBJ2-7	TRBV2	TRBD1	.	TGTGCCAGCAGAATAAGACAGGGGATCAGCTACGAGCAGTACTTC	CASRIRQGISYEQYF
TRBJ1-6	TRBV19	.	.	TGTGCCAGTAGTATGGTTGGAGCGGGGAGTTCACCCCTCCACTTT	CASSMVGAGSSPLHF
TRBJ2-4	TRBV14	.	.	TGTGCCAGCAGCGGAGGGACCGTCAAAAACATTCAGTACTTC	CASSGGTVKNIQYF
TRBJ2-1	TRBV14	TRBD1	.	TGTGCCAGCAGCCAAGGATACAGGGGGCTGAATGAGCAGTTCTTC	CASSQGYRGLNEQFF
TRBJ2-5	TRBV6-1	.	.	TGTGCCAGCAGTGAGGACGGTGGCTGGGAGACCCAGTACTTC	CASSEDGGWETQYF
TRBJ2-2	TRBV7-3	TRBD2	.	TGTGCCAGCAGCTTAAGGTCGCTAGCGGGAGCTGCAACCGGGGAGCTGTTTTTT	CASSLRSLAGAATGELFF
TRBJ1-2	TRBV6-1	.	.	TGTGCCAGCAGCGCGAGACTGACTGACTATGGCTACACCTTC	CASSARLTDYGYTF
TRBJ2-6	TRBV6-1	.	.	TGTGCCAGCAGTGAATACGGTTCTGGGGCCAACGTCCTGACTTTC	CASSEYGSGANVLTF
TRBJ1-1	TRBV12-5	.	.	TGTGCTAGTCGAAACACGGTGAACACTGAAGCTTTCTTT	CASRNTVNTEAFF
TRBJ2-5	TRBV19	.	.	TGTGCCAGTGAGGACAGGAGGGAAGAGACCCAGTACTTC	CASEDRREETQYF
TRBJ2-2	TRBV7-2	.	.	TGTGCCAGCAGCTTACCCCTCGGGGAGCTGTTTTTT	CASSLPLGELFF
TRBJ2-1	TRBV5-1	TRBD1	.	TGCGCCAGCACCGGGACAGGGGCCAACAATGAGCAGTTCTTC	CASTGTGANNEQFF
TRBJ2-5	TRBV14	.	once	TGTGCCAGCAGCCAACGAGAGACCCAGTACTTC	CASSQRETQYF
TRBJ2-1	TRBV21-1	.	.	TGTGCCAGCAGCAAAGGGACTAGCGGGTGGAGCTCCTACAATGAGCAGTTCTTC	CASSKGTSGWSSYNEQFF
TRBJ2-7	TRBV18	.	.	TGTGCCAGCTCACCCCGACAGGGTTCCGCGGGAGTCACCTACGAGCAGTACTTC	CASSPRQGSAGVTYEQYF
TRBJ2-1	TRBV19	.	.	TGTGCCAGTAGTACCGACTACCCCGTTAGGGTTGAGCAGTTCTTC	CASSTDYPVRVEQFF
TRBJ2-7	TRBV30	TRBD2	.	TGTGCCTGGAGTGTCTTCAGGGTGGGTAGCGGGAGACAATACGAGCAGTACTTC	CAWSVFRVGSGRQYEQYF
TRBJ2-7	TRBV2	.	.	TGTGCCAGGGGCAGGGGCCACGAGCAGTACTTC	CARGRGHEQYF
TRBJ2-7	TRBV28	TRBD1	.	TGTGCCAGCAGTCCCCTCGGGACAGGGGGAAGCTACGAGCAGTACTTC	CASSPLGTGGSYEQYF
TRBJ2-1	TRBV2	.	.	TGTGCCAGCAGTGGCAGGCGGGACTACAATGAGCAGTTCTTC	CASSGRRDYNEQFF
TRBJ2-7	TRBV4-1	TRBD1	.	TGCGCCAGCAGCCCGCGGACAGGGATCTACGAGCAGTACTTC	CASSPRTGIYEQYF
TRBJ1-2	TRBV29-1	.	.	TGCAGCGTACAAACAGCAGCACATGGCTACACCTTC	CSVQTAAHGYTF
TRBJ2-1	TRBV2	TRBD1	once	TGTGCCAGCCACCCGGGACAGTCGAGCAATGAGCAGTTCTTC	CASHPGQSSNEQFF
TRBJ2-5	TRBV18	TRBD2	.	TGTGCCAGCTCACCACCGGCGAGGGCGGGAGGCCCCCAAGAGACCCAGTACTTC	CASSPPARAGGPQETQYF
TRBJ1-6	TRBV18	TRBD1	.	TGTGCCAGCTCACCGGACAGGGGGCAAAATTCACCCCTCCACTTT	CASSPDRGQNSPLHF
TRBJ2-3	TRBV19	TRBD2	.	TGTGCCAGTAGAACTAGCGGGACCTTCGCTTCTACGCAGTATTTT	CASRTSGTFASTQYF
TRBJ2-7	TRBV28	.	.	TGTGCCAGCCATATGCCGGGGGCCTACGAGCAGTACTTC	CASHMPGAYEQYF
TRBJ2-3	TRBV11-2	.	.	TGTGCCAGCAGCTTGTTCTACGCAGATACGCAGTATTTT	CASSLFYADTQYF
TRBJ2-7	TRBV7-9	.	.	TGTGCCAGCAGCTTAGCGGGTAGCGTCTCCTACGAGCAGTACTTC	CASSLAGSVSYEQYF
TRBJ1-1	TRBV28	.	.	TGTGCCAGCAGATCAAGCGCGACTTCGGGGGCTGAAGCTTTCTTT	CASRSSATSGAEAFF
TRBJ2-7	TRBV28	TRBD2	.	TGTGCCAGCAACTTCCGGGGCGGGAGGAAGTACGAGCAGTACTTC	CASNFRGGRKYEQYF
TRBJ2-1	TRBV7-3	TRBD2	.	TGTGCCAGCAGCCCCCGGGGCGGGAGCATCAACAATGAGCAGTTCTTC	CASSPRGGSINNEQFF
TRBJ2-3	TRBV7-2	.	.	TGTGCCAGCAGAGGCGGGCCTGGGACGCAGTATTTT	CASRGGPGTQYF
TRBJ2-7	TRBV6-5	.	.	TGTGCCAGCAGTTACTATCGGGTCGGGGGCTATGGGCAGTACTTC	CASSYYRVGGYGQYF
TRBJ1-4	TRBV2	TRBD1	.	TGTGCCAGCAGGGGGACAGGGGAAGATGAAAAACTGTTTTTT	CASRGTGEDEKLFF
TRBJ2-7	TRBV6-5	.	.	TGTGCCAGCAGCTTGGACAGCGCATACCGCTACGAGCAGTACTTC	CASSLDSAYRYEQYF
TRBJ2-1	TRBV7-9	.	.	TGTGCCAGCAGCCCCGGTACCGATGAGCAGTTCTTC	CASSPGTDEQFF
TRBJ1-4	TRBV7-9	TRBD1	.	TGTGCCAGCAGCCATCCTCCGGGACAGTCTAATGAAAAACTGTTTTTT	CASSHPPGQSNEKLFF
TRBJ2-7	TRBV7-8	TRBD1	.	TGTGCCAGCAGCCACGAAATATTTGGACAGGGGTTGTACGAGCAGTACTTC	CASSHEIFGQGLYEQYF
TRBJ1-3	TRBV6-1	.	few	TGTGCCAGCAGCCTCGGGGGGTTGACTGGAAACACCATATATTTT	CASSLGGLTGNTIYF
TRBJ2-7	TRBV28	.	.	TGTGCCAGCAGTCTATGGAGCTACGAGCAGTACTTC	CASSLWSYEQYF
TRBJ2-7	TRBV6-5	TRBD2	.	TGTGCCAGCAGACCTGGGACTAGCGGGTACTACGAGCAGTACTTC	CASRPGTSGYYEQYF
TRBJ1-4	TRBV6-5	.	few	TGTGCCAGCCTTTCGGTAGGGGGAAAACTGTTTTTT	CASLSVGGKLFF
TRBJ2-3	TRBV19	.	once	TGTGCCAGTAGTTTACCCGGAGGTATATATACGCAGTATTTT	CASSLPGGIYTQYF